This T cell receptor (beta chain) was identified in a study of blood T cell repertoires in COVID-19. TCRdb's copy holds only in-frame clones and misses some; the assay was immunoSEQ multiplex PCR. The sample includes approximately 250,000 clones, around 84% seen only once; the top ten take 3.5% to 5%. The sequencing input was peripheral blood. This TCR was sampled from a man aged 60-69 years with acute or convalescent COVID-19.

CDR3 sequence (DNA): TGTGCCAGCAGCTTGAGACTAGCGGGAGTAGAGACCCAGTACTTC. Translated, it gives CASSLRLAGVETQYF. The chain has TRBV5-4 and TRBJ2-5; 12 nucleotides line up with TRBD2. The length of the CDR3 is 15 residues. Germline trimming cut 1 base from V and 4 bases from J; bases unmatched to any gene: 2. Germline V gene sequence: CDR1 SGHNT, CDR2 YYREEE (reference sequence).